Given below is one T cell receptor (beta chain) in context. The germline gives CDR1 LGHNA, CDR2 YSLEER. V lost 0 bases, J lost 1 base, and 9 bases stayed unmatched. This CDR3 contains 19 residues. This table comes from immunoSEQ multiplex PCR, and its TCRdb copy is limited to in-frame clones, with some not included. The repertoire consists of 4,500 or so clones, with around 54% occurring once and the leading ten covering roughly 23%. The data belong to a study of sequential checkpoint blockade in melanoma. About the study: Arm A got nivolumab then ipilimumab; arm B the reverse, 1:1. Maintenance nivolumab came after either treatment sequence.

Treatment: randomized to nivolumab then ipilimumab (arm A) or the reverse (arm B). No patient had prior DNA-damaging chemotherapy. Live CD3+CD8+ CD19− CD56− cells were sorted from PBMCs. The V and J genes are TRBV4-3 and TRBJ2-3, with 11 bases aligning to TRBD1. The sequence came from a human donor with melanoma. The sample consisted of CD8+ T cells sorted from blood (inferred from file names), taken from a patient given nivolumab and ipilimumab in sequence. CDR3 DNA sequence: TGCGCCAGCAGCCAAGATGCCGGACAGGGGGCGTGGGGCACAGATACGCAGTATTTT. Translated, it gives CASSQDAGQGAWGTDTQYF.